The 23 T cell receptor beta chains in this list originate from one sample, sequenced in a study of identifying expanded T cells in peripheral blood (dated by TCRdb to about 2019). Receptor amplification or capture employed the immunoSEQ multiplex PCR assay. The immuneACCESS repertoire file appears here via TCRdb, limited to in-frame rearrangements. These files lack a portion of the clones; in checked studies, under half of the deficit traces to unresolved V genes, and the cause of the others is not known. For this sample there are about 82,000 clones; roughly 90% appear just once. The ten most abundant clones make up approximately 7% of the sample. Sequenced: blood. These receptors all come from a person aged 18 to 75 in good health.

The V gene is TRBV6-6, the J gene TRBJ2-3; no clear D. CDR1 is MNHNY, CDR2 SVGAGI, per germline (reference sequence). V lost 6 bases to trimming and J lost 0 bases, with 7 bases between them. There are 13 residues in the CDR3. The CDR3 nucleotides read TGTGCCAGCAGGCGTGACAGCACAGATACGCAGTATTTT. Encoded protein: CASRRDSTDTQYF.

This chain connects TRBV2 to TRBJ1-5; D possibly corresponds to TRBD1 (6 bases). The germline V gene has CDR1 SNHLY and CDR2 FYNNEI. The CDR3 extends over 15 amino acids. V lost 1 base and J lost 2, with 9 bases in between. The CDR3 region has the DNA TGTGCCAGCAGTGAAGGGACAGCAGGCAATCAGCCCCAGCATTTT. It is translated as CASSEGTAGNQPQHF. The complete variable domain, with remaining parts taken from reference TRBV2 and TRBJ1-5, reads EPEVTQTPSHQVTQMGQEVILRCVPISNHLYFYWYRQILGQKVEFLVSFYNNEISEKSEIFDDQFSVERPDGSNFTLKIRSTKLEDSAMYFCASSEGTAGNQPQHFGDGTRLSIL.

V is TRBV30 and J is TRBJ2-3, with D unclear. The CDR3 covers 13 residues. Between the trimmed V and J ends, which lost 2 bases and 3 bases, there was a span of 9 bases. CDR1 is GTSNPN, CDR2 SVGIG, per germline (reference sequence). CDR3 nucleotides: TGTGCCTGGAGTACCTCCCCGACAGATACGCAGTATTTT. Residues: CAWSTSPTDTQYF.

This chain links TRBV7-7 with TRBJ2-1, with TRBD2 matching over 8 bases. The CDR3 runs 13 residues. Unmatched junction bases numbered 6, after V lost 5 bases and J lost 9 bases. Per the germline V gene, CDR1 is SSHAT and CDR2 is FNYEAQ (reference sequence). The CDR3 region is CASSPGTRREQFF. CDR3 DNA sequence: TGTGCCAGCAGCCCTGGGACTAGACGTGAGCAGTTCTTC.

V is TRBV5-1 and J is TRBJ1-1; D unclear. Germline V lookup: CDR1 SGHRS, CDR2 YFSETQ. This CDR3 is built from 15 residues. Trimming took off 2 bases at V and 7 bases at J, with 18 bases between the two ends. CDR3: CASSFAPQVRGEAFF. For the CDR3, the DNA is TGCGCCAGCAGCTTTGCACCCCAGGTACGGGGTGAAGCTTTCTTT.

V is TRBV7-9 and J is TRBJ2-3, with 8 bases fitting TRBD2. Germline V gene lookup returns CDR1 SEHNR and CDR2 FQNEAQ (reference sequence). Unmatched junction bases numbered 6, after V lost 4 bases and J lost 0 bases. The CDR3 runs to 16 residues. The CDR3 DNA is TGTGCCAGCAGCTATCGGGGGGGACCCAGCACAGATACGCAGTATTTT. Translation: CASSYRGGPSTDTQYF.

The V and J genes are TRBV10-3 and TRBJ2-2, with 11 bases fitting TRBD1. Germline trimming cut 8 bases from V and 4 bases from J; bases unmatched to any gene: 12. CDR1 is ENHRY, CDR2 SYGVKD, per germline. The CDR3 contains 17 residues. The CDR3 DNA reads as TGTGCCATCGCTTCCTCGGGACAGGGGGATGGCACCGGGGAGCTGTTTTTT. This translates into CAIASSGQGDGTGELFF.

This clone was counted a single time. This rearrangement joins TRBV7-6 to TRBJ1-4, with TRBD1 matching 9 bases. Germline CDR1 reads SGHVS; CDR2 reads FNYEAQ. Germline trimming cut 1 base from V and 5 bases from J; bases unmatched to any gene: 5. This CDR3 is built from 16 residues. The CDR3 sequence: CASSLGQTGGNEKLFF. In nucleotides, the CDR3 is TGTGCCAGCAGCTTAGGCCAGACAGGGGGAAATGAAAAACTGTTTTTT.

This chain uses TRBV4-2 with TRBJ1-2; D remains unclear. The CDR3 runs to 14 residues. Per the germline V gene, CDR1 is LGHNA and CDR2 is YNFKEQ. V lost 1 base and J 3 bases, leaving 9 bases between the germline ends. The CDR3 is CASSQVRADYGYTF. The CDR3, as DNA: TGTGCCAGCAGCCAAGTTAGGGCGGACTATGGCTACACCTTC.

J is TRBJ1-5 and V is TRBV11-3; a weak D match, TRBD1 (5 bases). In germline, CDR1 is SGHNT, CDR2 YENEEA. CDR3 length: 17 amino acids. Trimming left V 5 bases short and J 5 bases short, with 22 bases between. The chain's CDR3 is CASSHHNRWGHYQPQHF. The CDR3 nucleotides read TGTGCCAGCAGCCATCACAACCGATGGGGCCATTATCAGCCCCAGCATTTT. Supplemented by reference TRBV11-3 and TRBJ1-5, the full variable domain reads EAGVVQSPRYKIIEKKQPVAFWCNPISGHNTLYWYLQNLGQGPELLIRYENEEAVDDSQLPKDRFSAERLKGVDSTLKIQPAELGDSAVYLCASSHHNRWGHYQPQHFGDGTRLSIL.

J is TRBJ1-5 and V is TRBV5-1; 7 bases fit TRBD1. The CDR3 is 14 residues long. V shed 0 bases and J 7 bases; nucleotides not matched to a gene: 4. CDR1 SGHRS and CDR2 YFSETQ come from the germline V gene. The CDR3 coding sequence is TGCGCCAGCAGCTTGGAACAGGGGAGACAGCCCCAGCATTTT. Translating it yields CASSLEQGRQPQHF. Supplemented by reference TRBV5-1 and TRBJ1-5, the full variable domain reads KAGVTQTPRYLIKTRGQQVTLSCSPISGHRSVSWYQQTPGQGLQFLFEYFSETQRNKGNFPGRFSGRQFSNSRSEMNVSTLELGDSALYLCASSLEQGRQPQHFGDGTRLSIL.

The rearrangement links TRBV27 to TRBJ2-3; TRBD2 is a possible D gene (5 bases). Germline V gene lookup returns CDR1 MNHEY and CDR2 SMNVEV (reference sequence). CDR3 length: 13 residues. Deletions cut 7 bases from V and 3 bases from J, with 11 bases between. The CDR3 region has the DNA TGTGCCAGCACTCGAGGGCCAACAGATACGCAGTATTTT. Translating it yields CASTRGPTDTQYF.

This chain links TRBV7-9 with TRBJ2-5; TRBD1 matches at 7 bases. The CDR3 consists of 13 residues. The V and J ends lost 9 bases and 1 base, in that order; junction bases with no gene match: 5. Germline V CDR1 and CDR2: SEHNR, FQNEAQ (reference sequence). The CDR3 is CASHRGTQETQYF. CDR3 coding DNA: TGTGCCAGTCACAGGGGTACCCAAGAGACCCAGTACTTC.

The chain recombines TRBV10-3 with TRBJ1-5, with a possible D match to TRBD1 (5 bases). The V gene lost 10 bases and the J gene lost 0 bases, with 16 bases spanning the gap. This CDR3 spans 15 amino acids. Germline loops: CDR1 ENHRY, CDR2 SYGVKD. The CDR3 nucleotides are TGTGCCACCTGGGTAGGGGCCTATAGCAATCAGCCCCAGCATTTT. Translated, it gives CATWVGAYSNQPQHF.

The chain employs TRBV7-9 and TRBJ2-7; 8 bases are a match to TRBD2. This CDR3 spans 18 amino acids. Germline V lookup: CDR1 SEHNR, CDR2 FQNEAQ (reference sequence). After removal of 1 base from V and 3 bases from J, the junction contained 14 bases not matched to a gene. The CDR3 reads CASSLDGTYSGEYYEQYF. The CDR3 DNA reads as TGTGCCAGCAGCTTAGACGGCACCTATAGCGGGGAGTACTACGAGCAGTACTTC. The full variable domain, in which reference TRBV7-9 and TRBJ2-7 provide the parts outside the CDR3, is DTGVSQNPRHKITKRGQNVTFRCDPISEHNRLYWYRQTLGQGPEFLTYFQNEAQLEKSRLLSDRFSAERPKGSFSTLEIQRTEQGDSAMYLCASSLDGTYSGEYYEQYFGPGTRLTVT.

CDR3 nucleotide sequence: TGTGCCAGCAGGTCAGCACGGGAGCTGTTTTTT. Translated: CASRSARELFF. The chain recombines TRBV6-1 with TRBJ2-2; D gene unclear. From germline, CDR1 is MNHNS and CDR2 SASEGT. With 6 bases removed from V and 9 bases from J, the gap between germline ends came to 8 bases. CDR3 length equals 11 residues.

Here the CDR3 DNA reads TGTGCCAGCAGTTACTCACCCTCTGGGTCTGGAAACACCATATATTTT. Translation gives CASSYSPSGSGNTIYF. This chain connects TRBV6-5 to TRBJ1-3; no clear D gene. The germline V gene has CDR1 MNHEY and CDR2 SVGAGI. The CDR3 consists of 16 residues. The V gene lost 0 bases and the J gene lost 1 base, with 10 bases spanning the gap.

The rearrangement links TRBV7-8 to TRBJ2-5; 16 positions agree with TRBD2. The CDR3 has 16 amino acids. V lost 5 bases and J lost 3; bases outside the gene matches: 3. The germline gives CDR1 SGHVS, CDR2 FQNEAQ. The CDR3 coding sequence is TGTGCCAGCAGCCCTGGGACTAGCGGGAGGGAAGAGACCCAGTACTTC. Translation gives CASSPGTSGREETQYF.

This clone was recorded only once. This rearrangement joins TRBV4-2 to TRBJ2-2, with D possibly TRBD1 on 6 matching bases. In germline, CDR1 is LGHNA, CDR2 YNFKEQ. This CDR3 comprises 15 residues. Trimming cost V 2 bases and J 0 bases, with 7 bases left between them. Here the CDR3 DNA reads TGTGCCAGCAGCCAATCAGGGGCGAACACCGGGGAGCTGTTTTTT. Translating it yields CASSQSGANTGELFF.

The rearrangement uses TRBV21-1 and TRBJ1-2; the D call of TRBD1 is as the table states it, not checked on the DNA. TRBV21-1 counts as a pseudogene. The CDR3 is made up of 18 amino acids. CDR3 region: CASSKGGQEDTRWDGYTF. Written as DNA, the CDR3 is TGTGCCAGCAGCAAAGGGGGGCAAGAGGACACCCGATGGGATGGCTACACCTTC.

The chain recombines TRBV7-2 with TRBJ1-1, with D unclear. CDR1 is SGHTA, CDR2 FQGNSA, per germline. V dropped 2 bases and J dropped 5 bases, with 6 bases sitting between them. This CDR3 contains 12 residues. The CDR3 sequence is CASSLSRTEAFF. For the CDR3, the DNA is TGTGCCAGCAGCTTAAGTCGGACTGAAGCTTTCTTT.

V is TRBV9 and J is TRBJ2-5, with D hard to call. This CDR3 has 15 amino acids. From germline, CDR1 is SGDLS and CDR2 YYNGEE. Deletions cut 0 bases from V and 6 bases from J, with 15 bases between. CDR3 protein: CASSVDLGSTKTQYF. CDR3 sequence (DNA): TGTGCCAGCAGCGTAGATTTGGGCAGTACGAAGACCCAGTACTTC.

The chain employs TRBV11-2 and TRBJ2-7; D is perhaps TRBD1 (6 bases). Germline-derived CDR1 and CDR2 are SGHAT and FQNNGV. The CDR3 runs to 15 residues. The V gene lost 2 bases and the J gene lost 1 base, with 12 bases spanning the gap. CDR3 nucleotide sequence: TGTGCCAGCAGCTTACTACAGGGACCATCCTACGAGCAGTACTTC. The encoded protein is CASSLLQGPSYEQYF.